One sample yielded the 15 T cell receptor beta chains listed below, sequenced in a study of cytomegalovirus exposure and HLA in healthy donors (dated by TCRdb to about 2017). Libraries were prepared through the immunoSEQ multiplex PCR assay. For the multiplex PCR, a mixture combining 60 forward primers for TCR Vbeta segments and 13 reverse primers for TCR Jbeta segments was used. TCRdb carries this immuneACCESS record with in-frame sequences only. Its versions omit some clonotypes, under half of them owing to an unresolved V gene in the studies checked, with the rest unexplained. This sample's table carries 200,000 to 250,000 clones. The ten largest make up roughly 0.89% of the sample. The sequenced material came from PBMCs. The receptors here all came from a woman under 40 in good health and CMV-seropositive.

The V and J genes are TRBV28 and TRBJ2-1, with TRBD1 as a possible D gene (6 bases). CDR1 MDHEN and CDR2 SYDVKM come from the germline V gene. V dropped 6 bases and J dropped 4 bases, with 16 bases sitting between them. The CDR3 covers 15 residues. The chain's CDR3 is CASRRDTPLYNEQFF. In DNA form, the CDR3 reads TGTGCCAGCAGACGGGACACCCCTCTGTACAATGAGCAGTTCTTC.

The chain carries TRBV5-1 and TRBJ1-3; D gene uncertain. The CDR3 is 17 residues long. Between the trimmed V and J ends, which lost 2 bases and 0 bases, there was a span of 15 bases. From germline, CDR1 is SGHRS and CDR2 YFSETQ. CDR3 amino acids: CASSFQPVGDSGNTIYF. Written as DNA, the CDR3 is TGCGCCAGCAGCTTTCAACCGGTCGGAGACTCTGGAAACACCATATATTTT.

DNA for the CDR3: TGTGCCAGCAGCTTGGGGCTACTGGGACAGGCGTCACCCCTCCACTTT. Encoded protein: CASSLGLLGQASPLHF. The V gene is TRBV5-6, the J gene TRBJ1-6; the match to TRBD1 covers 8 bases. This CDR3 region has 16 residues. Germline CDR1 is SGHDT and CDR2 is YYEEEE. V lost 0 bases to trimming and J lost 10 bases; unmatched junction nucleotides: 9.

This rearrangement joins TRBV7-2 to TRBJ2-1; 9 positions match TRBD2. The CDR3 sequence is 15 residues long. Germline CDR1 SGHTA, CDR2 FQGNSA. Trimming at V came to 1 base and at J to 9 bases, leaving 7 bases not matched to a gene. CDR3 in DNA: TGTGCCAGCAGCTTAGATTATAGCGGGAGATTTGAGCAGTTCTTC. Its protein is CASSLDYSGRFEQFF.

The genes are TRBV10-2 and TRBJ2-3, with TRBD1 matching 8 bases. The V gene's germline CDR1 is WSHSY and CDR2 SAAADI. This CDR3 comprises 15 residues. V lost 6 bases and J lost 1; bases outside the gene matches: 6. CDR3 region: CASRDRGSGTDTQYF. The CDR3 DNA sequence: TGCGCCAGCAGAGACAGGGGATCGGGCACAGATACGCAGTATTTT.

The rearrangement links TRBV14 to TRBJ2-3, with 7 nucleotides matching TRBD2. CDR1 is SGHDN, CDR2 FVKESK, per germline. J was trimmed by 3 bases and V by 4 bases; bases with no gene match: 13. The CDR3 is 17 residues long. CDR3 sequence: CASSPGPDRRGTDTQYF. As DNA, the CDR3 is TGTGCCAGCAGCCCAGGACCGGACCGGCGGGGGACAGATACGCAGTATTTT.

V is TRBV5-6 and J is TRBJ1-1, with D perhaps matching TRBD1 (6 bases). Trimming cost V 5 bases and J 3 bases, with 14 bases left between them. Germline values: CDR1 SGHDT, CDR2 YYEEEE. This CDR3 comprises 14 residues. The CDR3 region has the DNA TGTGCCAGCAGACACCAGGGGCGGCACACTGAAGCTTTCTTT. It is translated as CASRHQGRHTEAFF.

CDR3 sequence: CAISPGQPNTGELFF. The CDR3, as DNA: TGTGCCATCAGCCCGGGACAGCCCAACACCGGGGAGCTGTTTTTT. The gene calls are TRBV10-3 and TRBJ2-2; 7 nucleotides align to TRBD1. Germline V gene data show CDR1 as ENHRY and CDR2 as SYGVKD. The junction had 6 bases not matched to a gene; V was cut back by 6 bases and J by 2 bases. The CDR3 runs to 15 residues.

The rearrangement uses TRBV10-3 and TRBJ2-5, with 8 bases identical to TRBD1. Near its end, the DNA agrees better with TRBJ2-7, so the J call may be wrong. The CDR3 loop spans 14 amino acids. Germline CDR1 reads ENHRY; CDR2 reads SYGVKD. The CDR3 coding sequence is TGTGCCATCAGTGGGGGGACAGGTCAGTACGAGCAGTACTTC. Protein product: CAISGGTGQYEQYF.

The rearrangement links TRBV10-3 to TRBJ1-2, with D uncertain. V shed 7 bases and J shed 6 bases, with 15 bases lying between them. The CDR3 extends over 13 amino acids. CDR1 is ENHRY and CDR2 is SYGVKD in the germline V gene. CDR3 sequence (DNA): TGTGCCATCATGGAGACTCCAGTCGATGGCTACACCTTC. Translated: CAIMETPVDGYTF.

The chain recombines TRBV29-1 with TRBJ1-1; TRBD1 matches at 8 bases. The CDR3 is 14 amino acids. Losses at the gene ends were 8 bases for V and 1 base for J; bases not matched to a gene: 9. CDR1 is SQVTM, CDR2 ANQGSEA, per germline. CDR3 DNA: TGCAGCACAGACAGGGGAGGGCAGAACACTGAAGCTTTCTTT. It yields the protein CSTDRGGQNTEAFF.

The chain carries TRBV27 and TRBJ2-7, with 11 bases identical to TRBD2. This CDR3 is 16 amino acids long. Germline loops: CDR1 MNHEY, CDR2 SMNVEV (reference sequence). Trimming took 3 bases from V and 2 from J; bases not matched to a gene: 6. The CDR3 bases are TGTGCCAGCAGTTTTCTAGCGGGAGGCCCCACCTACGAGCAGTACTTC. Amino acids: CASSFLAGGPTYEQYF.

The V gene is TRBV28, the J gene TRBJ2-7; 13 bases align to TRBD2. V gave up 5 bases and J gave up 3 bases; unmatched junction bases: 4. The germline V gene encodes CDR1 MDHEN and CDR2 SYDVKM. This CDR3 region has 15 residues. The CDR3 loop is CASSEGLAGLYEQYF. CDR3 DNA sequence: TGTGCCAGCAGTGAGGGACTAGCGGGACTCTACGAGCAGTACTTC.

This chain links TRBV5-8 with TRBJ2-1; a weak D match, TRBD1 (5 bases). Trimming took off 4 bases at V and 2 bases at J, with 10 bases between the two ends. The CDR3 has 14 amino acids. Per germline, CDR1 SGHTS and CDR2 YDEGEE. CDR3 DNA: TGTGCCAGCAGCCTCACAGGTACCTACAATGAGCAGTTCTTC. This sequence encodes CASSLTGTYNEQFF.

About this clone: An end of the junction does not agree with germline; a read error may underlie this. This chain uses TRBV5-1 with TRBJ1-1; possible D gene TRBD1, 5 bases. The CDR3 totals 14 residues. Germline V gene sequence: CDR1 SGHRS, CDR2 YFSETQ. DNA for the CDR3: TGCGCCGGCAGCGTACTCGACAGCAACACTGAAGCTTTCTTT. This sequence encodes CAGSVLDSNTEAFF.